This T cell receptor (beta chain) was retrieved from a study of cytomegalovirus exposure and HLA in healthy donors. The wider study: As released early, the data held about 85 million unique TCRs from HLA-typed donors.

Nominal health characterized the donors when sampled, though unrecorded immune exposures were likely. To note about this clone: Its antigen is unidentified.

Points from the study as a whole: Sequence variants that were highly shared formed a cluster that was likely a sequencing artifact.

It was with 60 Vbeta and 13 Jbeta primers that the PCR ran. Clones were read by immunoSEQ multiplex PCR, and TCRdb kept only the in-frame ones, dropping some. The sample yields approximately 40,000 clones, of which the top ten take up roughly 1.8%. This receptor was identified in a woman under 40 in good health and CMV-seronegative. Sequenced: PBMCs.

The DNA of the CDR3 is TGCGCCAGCAGCCACTTATACGCGGGTACCACAGATACGCAGTATTTT. It yields the protein CASSHLYAGTTDTQYF. The chain recombines TRBV4-1 with TRBJ2-3; a weak D match, TRBD2 (5 bases). Germline V gives CDR1 MGHRA, CDR2 YSYEKL. V gave up 3 bases and J gave up 2 bases, with 15 bases separating them. This CDR3 has 16 residues.